These 27 T cell receptor beta chains were sequenced from one sample in a study of T-cell reconstitution after alpha-beta-depleted transplantation in children (dated by TCRdb to about 2016). The meaning of the sample's treatment or condition label: allogeneic hematopoietic cell transplantation with graft depleted of TCRalphabeta T cells and CD19 B cells. The library relied on PCR. Sequencing used an Illumina HiSeq 2500. Molecular barcoding was employed in the preparation of TCR libraries, with unique molecular identifiers being used to normalize TCRbeta repertoire quantification. Starting from the raw public reads, TCRdb applied fastp trimming at Q25, assembled clones with MiXCR and retained in-frame beta chains. CDR3 protein duplicates are merged, each entry listing the most common genes and DNA. Within this sample are approximately 220,000 distinct CDR3 sequences, with approximately 15% of them counted one time only. Of the sample, about two fifths falls within the top ten clones.

The sequencing used PBMCs, mostly from graft donor cells, collected 360 days after TCRalphabeta/CD19-depleted stem cell transplant. The receptors were sampled from a male patient aged 2 to 10 who had a stem cell transplant for acute lymphoblastic leukemia, so the T cells may come from the graft donor.

This clonotype appeared a few times. This sequence joins TRBV2 and TRBJ1-1; TRBD1 matches 7 bases. The germline V gene has CDR1 SNHLY and CDR2 FYNNEI. This CDR3 contains 14 residues. Trimming cost V 6 bases and J 2 bases; bases outside gene matches: 6. CDR3 loop: CASRGTEHNTEAFF. The CDR3, as DNA: TGTGCCAGCAGAGGGACAGAGCACAACACTGAAGCTTTCTTT.

The genes are TRBV5-1 and TRBJ2-3; D might be TRBD2 (5 bases). The CDR3 totals 16 residues. In germline, CDR1 is SGHRS, CDR2 YFSETQ. Trimming removed 0 bases at V and 1 base at J, with 12 bases between. CDR3 sequence (DNA): TGCGCCAGCAGCTTGGAAGGTAGCGCGGGCACAGATACGCAGTATTTT. The encoded protein is CASSLEGSAGTDTQYF.

This clonotype was found a few times. The V call is TRBV15, the J call TRBJ2-1, with 8 nucleotides matching TRBD1. Trimming at V came to 0 bases and at J to 10 bases, leaving 5 bases not matched to a gene. The CDR3 has 14 amino acids. Looked up from germline, CDR1 is LNHNV and CDR2 is YYDKDF (reference sequence). The CDR3 DNA reads TGTGCCACCAGCAGAGATTCAGGGGGCTGGGAGCAGTTCTTC. Amino acids: CATSRDSGGWEQFF.

This clonotype appeared many times. V gene TRBV12-3 or TRBV12-4 combines with J gene TRBJ2-7; 10 bases fit TRBD2. The CDR3 has 16 amino acids. The V segment lost 5 bases and the J segment 6 bases; nucleotides outside the gene matches: 13. This chain's CDR3 is CASSLASGGPPREQYF. The CDR3 DNA is TGTGCCAGCAGTCTCGCTAGCGGGGGACCACCCCGCGAGCAGTACTTC.

The rearrangement links TRBV7-2 to TRBJ2-1; TRBD2 aligns across 8 bases. The V gene's germline CDR1 is SGHTA and CDR2 FQGNSA. This CDR3 comprises 16 residues. J lost 8 bases, V lost 5 bases, and 14 bases had no gene match. Here the CDR3 reads CASSATFSGASDEQFF. For the CDR3, the DNA is TGTGCCAGCAGCGCTACTTTTAGCGGGGCGTCGGATGAGCAGTTCTTC.

This clonotype was recorded once. The chain carries TRBV10-2 and TRBJ2-7; weak D call: TRBD2 (7 bases). With 10 bases removed from V and 2 bases from J, the gap between germline ends came to 24 bases. Germline V gene sequence: CDR1 WSHSY, CDR2 SAAADI. The CDR3 consists of 16 residues. Here the CDR3 DNA reads TGCGCCACCTGGGACACAACGCGGGGGACAACCTACGAGCAGTACTTC. Translating gives CATWDTTRGTTYEQYF.

The chain is built from TRBV4-2 and TRBJ2-3, with D possibly being TRBD2 (6 bases). Germline CDR1 and CDR2: LGHNA and YNFKEQ. V lost 1 base and J 6 bases, leaving 20 bases between the germline ends. The length of the CDR3 is 17 residues. DNA for the CDR3: TGTGCCAGCAGCCAAGGTAGGGCTAGCGTACAAAGGGATACGCAGTATTTT. This sequence encodes CASSQGRASVQRDTQYF.

The chain carries TRBV2 and TRBJ1-2; the D gene is possibly TRBD1 (6 bases). Germline V gene data show CDR1 as SNHLY and CDR2 as FYNNEI. The CDR3 consists of 14 residues. The ends were cut back, 1 base at V and 8 bases at J, with 14 bases in the middle. As DNA, the CDR3 is TGTGCCAGCAGTGAAGGCACGGGACACAAGGGCTACACCTTC. The encoded protein is CASSEGTGHKGYTF.

This clonotype was seen a handful of times. The CDR3 here is CASSLSGQFNQPQHF. The CDR3 nucleotides read TGTGCCAGCAGCTTATCGGGACAGTTTAATCAGCCCCAGCATTTT. The J gene is TRBJ1-5, the V gene TRBV5-5; 7 positions agree with TRBD1. The CDR3 is made up of 15 amino acids. The ends lost 2 bases at V and 4 bases at J; junction bases unmatched: 6. Germline V CDR1 and CDR2: SGHKS, YYEKEE (reference sequence).

In its sample, this clonotype was seen a few times. V and J are TRBV7-9 and TRBJ2-6; D is unresolved. Deletions cut 7 bases from V and 1 base from J, with 8 bases between. The CDR3 loop spans 14 amino acids. Germline V lookup: CDR1 SEHNR, CDR2 FQNEAQ (reference sequence). The CDR3 DNA reads TGTGCCAGCACTCTCAATTCTGGGGCCAACGTCCTGACTTTC. Translated, it gives CASTLNSGANVLTF.

There are a few counts of this clonotype. This chain uses TRBV7-2 with TRBJ2-1; 13 bases fit TRBD2. After removal of 5 bases from V and 6 bases from J, the junction contained 1 base not matched to a gene. This CDR3 has 14 residues. Germline CDR1 SGHTA, CDR2 FQGNSA. The CDR3, as DNA: TGTGCCAGCAGCACTAGCGGGAGGGCCAATGAGCAGTTCTTC. Translating gives CASSTSGRANEQFF. Combining the CDR3 with reference TRBV7-2 and TRBJ2-1 gives the whole variable domain GAGVSQSPSNKVTEKGKDVELRCDPISGHTALYWYRQSLGQGLEFLIYFQGNSAPDKSGLPSDRFSAERTGGSVSTLTIQRTQQEDSAVYLCASSTSGRANEQFFGPGTRLTVL.

The V and J genes are TRBV7-2 and TRBJ2-7; TRBD2 is a possible D gene (6 bases). Germline values: CDR1 SGHTA, CDR2 FQGNSA. This CDR3 has 12 residues. V dropped 6 bases and J dropped 9 bases, with 15 bases sitting between them. The chain's CDR3 is CASRKLGRGQYF. Written as DNA, the CDR3 is TGTGCCAGCAGAAAACTGGGGCGGGGGCAGTACTTC.

The sample holds many counts of this clonotype. The rearrangement joins TRBV28 to TRBJ2-4, with D perhaps TRBD2 (7 bases). Per germline, CDR1 MDHEN and CDR2 SYDVKM. CDR3 length: 14 residues. The V gene lost 5 bases and the J gene lost 2 bases, with 10 bases spanning the gap. The CDR3 reads CASSEGGTKNIQYF. The CDR3 nucleotides read TGTGCCAGCAGTGAGGGGGGGACCAAAAACATTCAGTACTTC.

This clonotype has only a few counts. The chain joins TRBV5-6 to TRBJ2-7; 9 bases line up with TRBD1. The V gene's germline CDR1 is SGHDT and CDR2 YYEEEE. Trimming took 4 bases from V and 6 from J; bases not matched to a gene: 14. CDR3 length equals 16 residues. CDR3 sequence reads: CASSTPGQGNVAEQYF. CDR3 sequence (DNA): TGTGCCAGCAGCACGCCGGGACAGGGCAATGTAGCCGAGCAGTACTTC.

The chain links TRBV3-1 to TRBJ2-7; D remains unclear. This CDR3 contains 14 residues. The V gene's germline CDR1 is LGHDT and CDR2 YNNKEL (reference sequence). Trimming took 2 bases from V and 0 from J, leaving 8 bases between them. CDR3 amino acids: CASSQRRSSYEQYF. CDR3 nucleotides: TGTGCCAGCAGCCAAAGGCGGAGCTCCTACGAGCAGTACTTC.

This clonotype was seen only a few times. The chain links TRBV24-1 to TRBJ2-1; 8 nucleotides match TRBD2. The CDR3 is made up of 15 amino acids. The V segment lost 5 bases and the J segment 3 bases; nucleotides outside the gene matches: 5. Germline CDR1 is KGHDR and CDR2 is SFDVKD. The CDR3 DNA reads TGTGCCACCAGTGTGGCAGCGGGGGACTACAATGAGCAGTTCTTC. The encoded protein is CATSVAAGDYNEQFF.

A few counts support this clonotype. This chain connects TRBV12-3 or TRBV12-4 to TRBJ2-7; possibly TRBD1 for D (6 bases). V lost 6 bases, J lost 1 base, and 10 bases lay in between. The CDR3 totals 13 residues. CDR3 in DNA: TGTGCCAGCAGAAACCAGGGGTCCTACGAGCAGTACTTC. Translated: CASRNQGSYEQYF.

V gene TRBV27 combines with J gene TRBJ2-1; D is unresolved. Germline V gene lookup returns CDR1 MNHEY and CDR2 SMNVEV (reference sequence). This CDR3 has 15 residues. Trimming removed 5 bases at V and 4 bases at J, with 15 bases between. The CDR3: CASSPRSAVYNEQFF. Here the CDR3 DNA reads TGTGCCAGCAGTCCGAGGTCGGCAGTTTACAATGAGCAGTTCTTC.

In this sample, this clonotype turned up many times. The CDR3 here is CASSARGITDTQYF. DNA for the CDR3: TGTGCCAGCAGCGCGCGGGGAATCACAGATACGCAGTATTTT. The V call is TRBV7-6, the J call TRBJ2-3; D is perhaps TRBD2 (6 bases). This CDR3 has 14 amino acids. Trimming removed 5 bases at V and 2 bases at J, with 11 bases between. Per the germline V gene, CDR1 is SGHVS and CDR2 is FNYEAQ. The complete variable domain, with remaining parts taken from reference TRBV7-6 and TRBJ2-3, reads GAGVSQSPRYKVTKRGQDVALRCDPISGHVSLYWYRQALGQGPEFLTYFNYEAQQDKSGLPNDRFSAERPEGSISTLTIQRTEQRDSAMYRCASSARGITDTQYFGPGTRLTVL.

This clonotype was observed a few times. The chain employs TRBV28 and TRBJ2-2; TRBD1 matches 11 bases. Germline assignment: CDR1 MDHEN and CDR2 SYDVKM. J lost 6 bases, V lost 7 bases, and 7 bases had no gene match. The CDR3 consists of 15 residues. The CDR3 loop is CASNLPGQGAGELFF. In nucleotides, the CDR3 is TGTGCCAGCAATCTTCCGGGACAGGGGGCCGGGGAGCTGTTTTTT.

The rearrangement uses TRBV24-1 and TRBJ2-4; no definite D call. Trimming took off 4 bases at V and 1 base at J, with 7 bases between the two ends. The CDR3 is 14 residues long. Germline V CDR1 and CDR2: KGHDR, SFDVKD. The CDR3: CATSDKVAKNIQYF. The CDR3 bases are TGTGCCACCAGTGACAAGGTTGCCAAAAACATTCAGTACTTC.

The chain links TRBV24-1 to TRBJ2-2; weak D call: TRBD1 (5 bases). Germline V lookup: CDR1 KGHDR, CDR2 SFDVKD. The CDR3 consists of 18 residues. The V gene lost 5 bases and the J gene lost 4 bases, with 22 bases spanning the gap. In DNA form, the CDR3 reads TGTGCCACCAGTGCCACCAATCCAGGGAAGCGCAGCACCGGGGAGCTGTTTTTT. Translating gives CATSATNPGKRSTGELFF.

This clonotype has a handful of counts. The genes are TRBV11-1 and TRBJ2-1, with 10 bases identical to TRBD1. V shed 3 bases and J 0 bases; nucleotides not matched to a gene: 14. The length of the CDR3 is 20 residues. Germline CDR1 SGHAT, CDR2 FQDESV (reference sequence). The CDR3 DNA reads TGTGCCAGCAGCTTCCCCCGGACAGGGGGGACTTCCAGCTCCTACAATGAGCAGTTCTTC. Protein product: CASSFPRTGGTSSSYNEQFF. Using reference TRBV11-1 and TRBJ2-1 for the parts outside the CDR3, the full variable domain is EAEVAQSPRYKITEKSQAVAFWCDPISGHATLYWYRQILGQGPELLVQFQDESVVDDSQLPKDRFSAERLKGVDSTLKIQPAELGDSAMYLCASSFPRTGGTSSSYNEQFFGPGTRLTVL.

This clonotype showed up just a few times. The genes are TRBV28 and TRBJ2-1, with D hard to call. This CDR3 spans 12 amino acids. The germline CDR1 and CDR2 sequences are MDHEN and SYDVKM. The V end lost 7 bases, the J end lost 0 bases, and 4 bases lay between the germline ends. The CDR3 DNA reads as TGTGCCAGCAAAGTCTCCTACAATGAGCAGTTCTTC. Its protein is CASKVSYNEQFF.

This clonotype occurred a few times. The V call is TRBV3-1, the J call TRBJ2-7, with TRBD1 matching 10 bases. Germline assignment: CDR1 LGHDT and CDR2 YNNKEL (reference sequence). The trim removed 4 bases at V and 2 bases at J, leaving 5 bases unmatched. The CDR3 is 15 amino acids. CDR3 DNA: TGTGCCAGCAGCCCCCCGGGACAGGGGCCCTACGAGCAGTACTTC. Translation gives CASSPPGQGPYEQYF.

There are many counts of this clonotype. The chain uses TRBV7-6 and TRBJ2-7; D is perhaps TRBD2 (7 bases). The germline V and J ends were trimmed by 6 bases and 5 bases, with 14 bases remaining between them. The CDR3 runs 13 residues. Germline values: CDR1 SGHVS, CDR2 FNYEAQ. The DNA of the CDR3 is TGTGCCAGCAGTTCGGGGGCGGGGGACGAGCAGTACTTC. It yields the protein CASSSGAGDEQYF.

This clonotype has a handful of counts. The gene calls are TRBV5-1 and TRBJ1-1; D remains ambiguous. This CDR3 has 14 amino acids. V lost 1 base to trimming and J lost 4 bases, with 11 bases between them. CDR1 and CDR2 (germline): SGHRS, YFSETQ. The CDR3 DNA reads as TGCGCCAGCAGCTTGTTTCGGGCAGGCACTGAAGCTTTCTTT. Translated: CASSLFRAGTEAFF.